One and the same sample provided the 31 T cell receptor beta chains below, sequenced in a study of identical twins. TCRdb analysed the 5' RACE reads with MiXCR anew, one entry per CDR3 protein. Among about 100,000 distinct CDR3 sequences listed, just under 6% were seen once. The sequenced material came from memory T cells sorted from blood. The source is a woman between 45 and 65 years old in good health.

This clonotype was seen repeatedly, ten times or more. V and J are TRBV28 and TRBJ2-5; D is perhaps TRBD2 (6 bases). CDR1 is MDHEN, CDR2 SYDVKM, per germline. This CDR3 has 15 residues. The V end lost 2 bases, the J end lost 5 bases, and 15 bases lay between the germline ends. The CDR3 DNA reads TGTGCCAGCAGTTTAATAGGAGGGATGGGGGAGACCCAGTACTTC. This translates into CASSLIGGMGETQYF.

This clonotype was detected ten times or more. V is TRBV27 and J is TRBJ2-1; tentatively, D is TRBD1 (6 bases). This CDR3 is built from 15 residues. In germline, CDR1 is MNHEY, CDR2 SMNVEV (reference sequence). Trimming left V 6 bases short and J 0 bases short, with 12 bases between. The CDR3 protein is CASSPDRISYNEQFF. For the CDR3, the DNA is TGTGCCAGCAGCCCCGACAGGATCTCCTACAATGAGCAGTTCTTC.

V is TRBV29-1 and J is TRBJ1-2, with a possible D match to TRBD1 (6 bases). Deletions cut 7 bases from V and 2 bases from J, with 11 bases between. Germline CDR1 and CDR2: SQVTM and ANQGSEA. This CDR3 contains 12 residues. CDR3: CSEWDTNYGYTF. DNA of the CDR3: TGCAGCGAATGGGACACCAACTATGGCTACACCTTC.

The table lists this clonotype with many counts. The rearrangement links TRBV9 to TRBJ1-2; no clear D. Germline CDR1 is SGDLS and CDR2 is YYNGEE. V dropped 7 bases and J dropped 3 bases, with 13 bases sitting between them. This CDR3 has 13 residues. This CDR3 is CASGGFLDYGYTF. The CDR3 coding sequence is TGTGCCAGCGGCGGGTTTTTAGACTATGGCTACACCTTC.

This clonotype was seen repeatedly, ten times or more. The rearrangement joins TRBV24-1 to TRBJ2-6; D unclear. The CDR3 contains 14 residues. Trimming took 9 bases from V and 2 from J, leaving 10 bases between them. In germline, CDR1 is KGHDR, CDR2 SFDVKD. DNA for the CDR3: TGTGCCACCTCCTCCTCAGCTGGGGCCAACGTCCTGACTTTC. This codes for CATSSSAGANVLTF.

Many counts were recorded for this clonotype. The J gene is TRBJ2-7, the V gene TRBV20-1; D unresolved. This CDR3 comprises 15 residues. Germline V gives CDR1 DFQATT, CDR2 SNEGSKA (reference sequence). With 0 bases removed from V and 3 bases from J, the gap between germline ends came to 15 bases. DNA of the CDR3: TGCAGTGCTAGAGATCCAGTCAGGACGAACTACGAGCAGTACTTC. This encodes CSARDPVRTNYEQYF.

This clonotype has more than one count but fewer than ten. Written as DNA, the CDR3 is TGTGCCAGCAGCCTTAAGCGGGTAGCAGAGACCCAGTACTTC. Translation gives CASSLKRVAETQYF. The chain employs TRBV7-8 and TRBJ2-5, with D possibly being TRBD2 (6 bases). Germline CDR1 and CDR2: SGHVS and FQNEAQ. V lost 5 bases to trimming and J lost 4 bases, with 14 bases between them. CDR3 length: 14 amino acids.

This clonotype was seen repeatedly, ten times or more. The CDR3, as DNA: TGTGCCAGCGAAGGGGGAGATTACACCGGGGAGCTGTTTTTT. Protein: CASEGGDYTGELFF. The rearrangement uses TRBV3-1 and TRBJ2-2; D may be TRBD1 (6 bases). The V and J ends lost 8 bases and 3 bases respectively, with 13 bases between them. Germline CDR1 and CDR2: LGHDT and YNNKEL (reference sequence). The CDR3 spans 14 residues.

This clonotype was counted only a few times. This rearrangement joins TRBV3-1 to TRBJ2-2; D unresolved. The V end was cut by 1 base, the J end by 1 base, with 13 bases between. Germline V CDR1 and CDR2: LGHDT, YNNKEL (reference sequence). This CDR3 spans 17 amino acids. CDR3 nucleotides: TGTGCCAGCAGCCAAGGATCGGTCGGTGGGAACACCGGGGAGCTGTTTTTT. Protein sequence: CASSQGSVGGNTGELFF.

This clonotype was recorded many times. This chain connects TRBV7-9 to TRBJ1-2, with 7 bases aligning to TRBD1. The germline V gene has CDR1 SEHNR and CDR2 FQNEAQ (reference sequence). There are 14 residues in the CDR3. J gave up 4 bases and V 5 bases, and 7 bases lay outside the gene matches. CDR3 sequence (DNA): TGTGCCAGCAGCCACAGGGGAAGGGCCTATGGCTACACCTTC. Translated: CASSHRGRAYGYTF.

Many counts were recorded for this clonotype. The CDR3 spells CAWSVGQGVEQYV. The DNA of the CDR3 is TGTGCCTGGAGTGTAGGACAGGGTGTCGAGCAGTACGTC. V and J are TRBV30 and TRBJ2-7, with TRBD1 identical over 8 bases. The CDR3 totals 13 residues. The V segment lost 0 bases and the J segment 6 bases; nucleotides outside the gene matches: 4. Germline CDR1 is GTSNPN and CDR2 is SVGIG (reference sequence).

In its sample, this clonotype was seen many times. The rearrangement links TRBV11-2 to TRBJ2-5, with 11 bases that match TRBD2. J was trimmed by 0 bases and V by 1 base; bases with no gene match: 13. Germline CDR1 is SGHAT and CDR2 is FQNNGV. CDR3 length: 20 residues. The CDR3 DNA reads as TGTGCCAGCAGCTTAGGGGGACTAGCGGACTACCATGGGAACCAAGAGACCCAGTACTTC. Its translation: CASSLGGLADYHGNQETQYF.

This clonotype was detected ten times or more. The chain employs TRBV7-9 and TRBJ1-2; possible D gene TRBD1, 5 bases. Trimming removed 0 bases at V and 5 bases at J, with 10 bases between. The CDR3 spans 14 residues. Germline CDR1 and CDR2: SEHNR and FQNEAQ (reference sequence). The chain's CDR3 is CASSLAGQTYGYTF. The CDR3 coding sequence is TGTGCCAGCAGCTTAGCGGGGCAGACTTATGGCTACACCTTC. The whole variable domain, remainder taken from reference TRBV7-9 and TRBJ1-2, is DTGVSQNPRHKITKRGQNVTFRCDPISEHNRLYWYRQTLGQGPEFLTYFQNEAQLEKSRLLSDRFSAERPKGSFSTLEIQRTEQGDSAMYLCASSLAGQTYGYTFGSGTRLTVV.

This clonotype was seen ten or more times. This CDR3 reads CASSEAGWGAPGQPQHF. In DNA, the CDR3 is TGTGCCAGCAGTGAAGCGGGTTGGGGGGCGCCCGGACAGCCCCAGCATTTT. This chain joins TRBV6-1 and TRBJ1-5, with a weak D call TRBD1 (6 bases). The V and J ends lost 0 bases and 7 bases respectively, with 19 bases between them. Germline-derived CDR1 and CDR2 are MNHNS and SASEGT. The CDR3 covers 17 residues.

This clonotype was observed at least ten times. The chain links TRBV19 to TRBJ2-5, with 9 bases identical to TRBD1. The trim removed 6 bases at V and 5 bases at J, leaving 10 bases unmatched. Germline V gene sequence: CDR1 LNHDA, CDR2 SQIVND (reference sequence). The CDR3 spans 15 residues. CDR3 nucleotide sequence: TGTGCCAGTAGCGGCAACAGGGGGCGGAGTGAGACCCAGTACTTC. This gives the protein CASSGNRGRSETQYF.

This clonotype has at least ten counts. The chain uses TRBV12-3 or TRBV12-4 and TRBJ2-7; 7 bases are shared with TRBD2. CDR3 length: 18 amino acids. V trimming: 5 bases; J trimming: 4 bases; junction bases outside the gene matches: 20. The CDR3 spells CASSVGKGWAGVGYEQYF. CDR3 DNA sequence: TGTGCCAGCAGTGTGGGCAAAGGGTGGGCGGGAGTCGGGTACGAGCAGTACTTC.

The CDR3 region has the DNA TGTGCCAGCAGGGCTAATCCACCGGGACTAGCGGGAGGACTCAGCTCCTACGAGCAGTACTTC. Encoded protein: CASRANPPGLAGGLSSYEQYF. The chain joins TRBV2 to TRBJ2-7; 15 positions match TRBD2. Germline CDR1 reads SNHLY; CDR2 reads FYNNEI. The trim removed 6 bases at V and 0 bases at J, leaving 18 bases unmatched. The CDR3 length is 21 residues.

The chain carries TRBV11-3 and TRBJ2-1; D may be TRBD2 (6 bases). V lost 5 bases to trimming and J lost 10 bases, with 12 bases between them. The CDR3 sequence is 12 residues long. Germline CDR1 SGHNT, CDR2 YENEEA. This CDR3 reads CASSHEGLEQFF. The CDR3 DNA is TGTGCCAGCAGCCACGAAGGACTAGAGCAGTTCTTC. The whole variable domain, filled in from reference TRBV11-3 and TRBJ2-1, reads EAGVVQSPRYKIIEKKQPVAFWCNPISGHNTLYWYLQNLGQGPELLIRYENEEAVDDSQLPKDRFSAERLKGVDSTLKIQPAELGDSAVYLCASSHEGLEQFFGPGTRLTVL.

This clonotype occurred many times. The gene calls are TRBV20-1 and TRBJ2-7, with D maybe TRBD2 (6 bases). This CDR3 region has 13 residues. Germline V gene data show CDR1 as DFQATT and CDR2 as SNEGSKA (reference sequence). Between the trimmed V and J ends, which lost 4 bases and 4 bases, there was a span of 14 bases. The CDR3 sequence is CSAIGGIGYEQYF. The DNA of the CDR3 is TGCAGTGCTATTGGGGGGATCGGGTACGAGCAGTACTTC.

This clonotype was counted at least ten times. This chain joins TRBV29-1 and TRBJ2-2; D is ambiguous. Germline V lookup: CDR1 SQVTM, CDR2 ANQGSEA. V was cut by 6 bases and J by 10 bases, with 18 bases left in between. This CDR3 is built from 13 residues. The CDR3 loop reads CSVITYFREELFF. As DNA, the CDR3 is TGCAGCGTCATCACTTACTTTCGTGAGGAGCTGTTTTTT.

This sequence joins TRBV29-1 and TRBJ1-2, with D perhaps TRBD1 (6 bases). The V gene lost 6 bases and the J gene lost 7 bases, with 15 bases spanning the gap. The CDR3 spans 12 residues. The germline V gene encodes CDR1 SQVTM and CDR2 ANQGSEA. CDR3 region: CSVSGAVGGYTF. CDR3 bases: TGCAGCGTGTCAGGGGCGGTAGGTGGCTACACCTTC.

The V and J genes are TRBV5-1 and TRBJ2-3; 10 positions agree with TRBD2. The V segment lost 6 bases and the J segment 0 bases; nucleotides outside the gene matches: 7. CDR3 length: 16 residues. The germline V gene encodes CDR1 SGHRS and CDR2 YFSETQ. CDR3 DNA sequence: TGCGCCAGCACCACTAGCGGGACAACTAGCACAGATACGCAGTATTTT. Its protein product is CASTTSGTTSTDTQYF.

This clonotype has at least ten counts. In DNA, the CDR3 is TGTGCCAGCAGCCCCCGACTACGGGACAATGAGCAGTTCTTC. It yields the protein CASSPRLRDNEQFF. The genes are TRBV9 and TRBJ2-1, with a weak D call TRBD2 (5 bases). Trimming shortened V by 4 bases and J by 5 bases, and 13 bases separated the two germline ends. Per germline, CDR1 SGDLS and CDR2 YYNGEE. The CDR3 runs 14 residues.

This clonotype has a count of ten or more. The rearrangement joins TRBV5-1 to TRBJ1-4; D remains unclear. This CDR3 has 13 residues. Trimming left V 6 bases short and J 0 bases short, with 6 bases between. The germline gives CDR1 SGHRS, CDR2 YFSETQ. The CDR3 region is CASKGTTNEKLFF. DNA for the CDR3: TGCGCCAGCAAAGGAACAACTAATGAAAAACTGTTTTTT. The full variable domain, completed using reference TRBV5-1 and TRBJ1-4, is KAGVTQTPRYLIKTRGQQVTLSCSPISGHRSVSWYQQTPGQGLQFLFEYFSETQRNKGNFPGRFSGRQFSNSRSEMNVSTLELGDSALYLCASKGTTNEKLFFGSGTQLSVL.

This clonotype was seen repeatedly, ten times or more. V usage is TRBV11-3 and J usage is TRBJ1-2; D remains unclear. This CDR3 is 14 amino acids long. Germline CDR1 and CDR2: SGHNT and YENEEA. V dropped 3 bases and J dropped 0 bases, with 8 bases sitting between them. This chain's CDR3 is CASSFTTANYGYTF. Written as DNA, the CDR3 is TGTGCCAGCAGCTTCACGACGGCTAACTATGGCTACACCTTC. Full variable domain (outside the CDR3, taken from reference TRBV11-3 and TRBJ1-2): EAGVVQSPRYKIIEKKQPVAFWCNPISGHNTLYWYLQNLGQGPELLIRYENEEAVDDSQLPKDRFSAERLKGVDSTLKIQPAELGDSAVYLCASSFTTANYGYTFGSGTRLTVV.

This clonotype was picked up many times. V and J are TRBV5-1 and TRBJ2-7; 10 positions agree with TRBD1. The CDR3 covers 15 residues. The germline CDR1 and CDR2 sequences are SGHRS and YFSETQ. Trimming took 0 bases from V and 4 from J; bases not matched to a gene: 4. The CDR3: CASSLAGTGAYEQYF. The DNA for the CDR3 is TGCGCCAGCAGCTTGGCCGGGACAGGGGCTTACGAGCAGTACTTC.

The gene calls are TRBV6-2 or TRBV6-3 and TRBJ2-4; TRBD2 matches at 9 bases. The CDR3 covers 13 residues. J was trimmed by 7 bases and V by 8 bases; bases with no gene match: 6. CDR1 and CDR2 (germline): MNHEY, SVGEGT. In DNA, the CDR3 is TGTGCCAGCTCTAGCGGGATAGGGAACATTCAGTACTTC. The encoded protein is CASSSGIGNIQYF.

This clonotype was recorded at least ten times. The chain combines TRBV29-1 with TRBJ1-2; TRBD1 is a possible D gene (5 bases). The CDR3 totals 10 residues. CDR1 and CDR2 (germline): SQVTM, ANQGSEA. The germline V and J ends were trimmed by 4 bases and 8 bases, with 8 bases remaining between them. This chain's CDR3 is CSVAGLGYTF. CDR3 bases: TGCAGCGTTGCAGGGCTGGGCTACACCTTC. The whole variable domain, filled in from reference TRBV29-1 and TRBJ1-2, reads SAVISQKPSRDICQRGTSLTIQCQVDSQVTMMFWYRQQPGQSLTLIATANQGSEATYESGFVIDKFPISRPNLTFSTLTVSNMSPEDSSIYLCSVAGLGYTFGSGTRLTVV.

The chain employs TRBV15 and TRBJ2-3; D possibly uses TRBD1 or TRBD2 (5 bases each). This CDR3 is 17 amino acids long. Germline-derived CDR1 and CDR2 are LNHNV and YYDKDF (reference sequence). Deletions cut 0 bases from V and 0 bases from J, with 13 bases between. CDR3: CATSRDHGASSTDTQYF. CDR3 nucleotide sequence: TGTGCCACCAGCAGAGATCACGGGGCGAGTAGCACAGATACGCAGTATTTT.

The sample holds many counts of this clonotype. The V call is TRBV10-3, the J call TRBJ1-5, with D unresolved. This CDR3 contains 12 residues. In germline, CDR1 is ENHRY, CDR2 SYGVKD. V was trimmed by 6 bases and J by 4 bases, leaving 7 bases between them. CDR3 in amino acids: CAISTSNQPQHF. CDR3 DNA sequence: TGTGCCATCAGCACATCTAATCAGCCCCAGCATTTT.

In the case of this clonotype: A much larger clone sits a single nucleotide away, making a read error possible. The V and J genes are TRBV3-1 and TRBJ2-1; the D is unclear. CDR1 LGHDT and CDR2 YNNKEL come from the germline V gene (reference sequence). This CDR3 contains 13 residues. In DNA form, the CDR3 reads TGTGCCAGCGGCCAAGGACGCCCGTCGTGGCAGTTCTTC. Amino acid sequence: CASGQGRPSWQFF.